This T cell receptor (beta chain) was captured in a study of tumor-infiltrating lymphocytes in primary liver carcinoma (dated by TCRdb to the late 2010s). The study in broad terms: Surgical resection was performed in China between 2015 and 2016 on roughly 5 patients with histopathologically diagnosed primary liver carcinoma. Of the five patients, three men and two women aged 30 to 69 years, four had hepatocellular carcinoma and one had combined HCC and intrahepatic cholangiocarcinoma. Tumors of the five patients were stage T1-T3 N0M0 with maximum diameters of about 4.2 to 10 cm. Each sample produced about 3.5 to 7.13 million productive TCRbeta reads, and read depth showed no significant difference between tissue types. TCRbeta repertoire sequencing, expression microarrays and whole-exome sequencing were combined in the study across five regions of each liver tumor, with adjacent normal tissue and blood also included. A total of roughly 35 specimens from 5 patients went through TCRbeta repertoire sequencing, namely 25 tumor regions, 5 adjacent noncancerous liver tissues and 5 peripheral blood samples. Repertoires from technical replicates were highly reproducible, with mean shared-clone rates about 0.91 and correlation coefficients above 0.95.

This clonotype appeared many times. The target of this receptor is not known. Base quality data are lacking; no much larger clone is found one base away. General study outcomes and caveats: Only the TCR beta chain was sequenced, so true repertoire diversity is likely underestimated because unpaired alpha chains were not captured. A significantly larger repertoire fraction was made up by the top 250 clones in tumors than in blood (p = 0.039). With just a handful of patients in the study, the authors point out that the findings should be validated in a larger study. Consistent with antigen-driven expansion, pairs of tumor regions showed higher repertoire overlap (mean roughly 36%) than either tumor-adjacent pairs (about 17%) or tumor-blood pairs (roughly 15%). Since the samples were bulk and unsorted, there was no way to compare CD4+ and CD8+ T cell repertoires.

RNA from unsorted whole blood was extracted with TRIzol reagent, and germline DNA was obtained with the DNeasy Blood & Tissue kit. Chronic HBV infection was present in the patients, and the patients were treatment-naive at sampling. Before surgery, approximately 3.7 milliliters of peripheral blood were drawn into K2EDTA tubes. The CDR3, cysteine through phenylalanine, is 13 amino acids long. Solely the CDR3 DNA is kept, with 39 bases framed from the first base. Taken from the germline V gene, the CDR1 and CDR2 loops are ENHRY and SYGVKD. Cut back by 8 bases and 5 bases, the V and J ends lie 13 bases apart. Using a constant-region primer and ProtoScript II reverse transcriptase, TCRbeta-specific cDNA was reverse-transcribed from around 500 ng total RNA. Construction of the TCRbeta libraries relied on three nested rounds of multiplex PCR, following a slightly modified ARM-PCR procedure. The first two PCR rounds used multiplex TRBV1-TRBV30 forward primers with a Cbeta reverse primer, each for about 11 cycles. Sample barcodes and Illumina adapters were added in a final 25-cycle PCR using Deep VentR polymerase. Before sequencing, amplicons between 200 and 500 bp were purified from gel using a QIAquick gel extraction kit. An Illumina HiSeq 2500 was used to sequence the TCRbeta amplicons, generating 250-bp paired-end reads. The published analysis was carried out like this. To recover full CDR3 sequences, reads were quality-trimmed using Trimmomatic v0.33 and paired reads were then merged using FLASH v1.2.11. V, D and J germline segments were assigned to the rearranged TCRbeta sequences using MiGEC v1.2.1b. VDJtools v1.0.0 computed clonotype statistics and Shannon-Wiener diversity indices. Except for diversity analysis, only the 250 most abundant clonotypes of each sample were used in subsequent analyses to reduce sampling bias. TCRdb reran the public reads through fastp at Q25 and MiXCR, keeping productive beta chains. Merged by CDR3 protein, the rows form single entries marked with the most common genes and DNA. The V and J calls were not made by the authors but by TCRdb's processing. The table for this sample lists approximately 330,000 distinct CDR3 sequences; less than 75% of them were counted only once. Clones ranked in the top ten supply roughly 6% of the sample.

Input material: peripheral blood. The receptor was derived from a man in his forties with primary liver carcinoma and hepatitis B virus infection. The sequence is built from TRBV10-3 and TRBJ2-1, with no reliable assignment of the D segment. The nucleotides are TGTGCCATCCTGGGGTTTGGTGACAATGAGCAGTTCTTC. Translated, this is CAILGFGDNEQFF.